Following are 8 T cell receptor beta chains from one sample sequenced in a study of blood T cell repertoires in COVID-19. Clones were read by immunoSEQ multiplex PCR, and TCRdb kept only the in-frame ones, dropping some. The sample consists of about 280,000 clones, roughly 91% of them appearing once. Sample: peripheral blood. The source is a man aged 35 to 55 with acute or convalescent COVID-19.

V and J are TRBV10-1 and TRBJ2-1; TRBD1 is a possible D gene (6 bases). Trimming took 3 bases from V and 2 from J, leaving 11 bases between them. This CDR3 has 15 amino acids. Germline CDR1 WNHNN, CDR2 SYGVQD (reference sequence). CDR3 sequence (DNA): TGCGCCAGCAGTGACGGCAGGGACACCTACAATGAGCAGTTCTTC. This translates into CASSDGRDTYNEQFF.

The rearrangement uses TRBV6-1 and TRBJ1-5; D is ambiguous. Germline V gene data show CDR1 as MNHNS and CDR2 as SASEGT. V shed 4 bases and J shed 4 bases, with 20 bases lying between them. CDR3 length: 17 amino acids. The CDR3 loop is CASSAGRRDSENQPQHF. The CDR3 bases are TGTGCCAGCAGTGCTGGCCGGAGGGATTCAGAAAATCAGCCCCAGCATTTT.

To note about this clone: Other DNA sequences in the sample encode the same CDR3. The rearrangement uses TRBV3-1 (or the pseudogene TRBV3-2) and TRBJ2-4; 7 bases map to TRBD2. The CDR3 loop spans 14 amino acids. Germline trimming cut 1 base from V and 6 bases from J; bases unmatched to any gene: 3. Germline V gene sequence: CDR1 LGHDT, CDR2 YNNKEL (reference sequence). CDR3 DNA: TGTGCCAGCAGCCAAGCGGGGGAGGGAAACATTCAGTACTTC. The encoded protein is CASSQAGEGNIQYF.

The chain recombines TRBV4-1 with TRBJ1-4; no reliable D call. The ends were cut back, 1 base at V and 8 bases at J, with 5 bases in the middle. The germline CDR1 and CDR2 sequences are MGHRA and YSYEKL. The CDR3 is 12 residues long. CDR3 nucleotides: TGCGCCAGCAGCCAAGTACGGGAAAAACTGTTTTTT. It is translated as CASSQVREKLFF.

This clone was seen a few times. DNA for the CDR3: TGTGCCAGCAGCCCTCTACGAGATACGCAGTATTTT. Encoded protein: CASSPLRDTQYF. This sequence joins TRBV12-3 or TRBV12-4 and TRBJ2-3; no firm D call. The CDR3 has 12 residues. The V end was cut by 6 bases, the J end by 5 bases, with 9 bases between.

This chain joins TRBV9 and TRBJ2-3; D is possibly TRBD1 (6 bases). V lost 3 bases, J lost 1 base, and 24 bases lay in between. This CDR3 has 19 residues. The germline V gene encodes CDR1 SGDLS and CDR2 YYNGEE. The CDR3 sequence: CASSERGPTGSGGTDTQYF. The CDR3 DNA follows: TGTGCCAGCAGCGAGAGGGGACCGACAGGAAGTGGAGGCACAGATACGCAGTATTTT.

The gene calls are TRBV12-5 and TRBJ2-2, with 7 bases matching TRBD1. Germline V gene lookup returns CDR1 LGHNT and CDR2 FRNRAP. V gave up 1 base and J gave up 7 bases; unmatched junction bases: 0. The CDR3 is 13 residues long. DNA for the CDR3: TGTGCTAGTGGTTTGGCAGGGGGCGGGGAGCTGTTTTTT. It is translated as CASGLAGGGELFF.

CDR3: CSANRDTEAFF. The DNA of the CDR3 is TGCAGTGCCAACCGCGACACTGAAGCTTTCTTT. This chain uses TRBV20-1 with TRBJ1-1, with D unclear. This CDR3 has 11 residues. The V gene's germline CDR1 is DFQATT and CDR2 SNEGSKA (reference sequence). The V and J ends lost 6 bases and 3 bases respectively, with 8 bases between them.